The present T cell receptor beta chain was sequenced within a study of lymphopenia after photon versus proton radiotherapy. Libraries were prepared by immunoSEQ multiplex PCR; TCRdb keeps only in-frame clonotypes and omits some of them. Of approximately 25,000 clones listed, roughly 87% are singletons. Study-wide findings and caveats: In patients who died, overall survival fell as post-nadir TCR diversity dropped more. Better survival with proton therapy was suggested as possible, not demonstrated. Under photons, naive T cells and diversity fell while effector/memory populations rose. After the lymphocyte nadir, photon-treated repertoires showed oligoclonal expansion, especially of CD8+ Temra cells.

CDR3 length equals 14 residues. V was cut by 3 bases and J by 3 bases, with 11 bases left in between. CDR1 is LNHDA, CDR2 SQIVND, per germline (reference sequence). Concerning this clone: Its antigen is currently unknown.

The sequence was obtained from a man aged 50 or older with gastric cancer. V is TRBV19 and J is TRBJ1-1; weak D call: TRBD1 (5 bases). The sample in question was peripheral blood, obtained from a patient treated with photon-based radiotherapy. DNA of the CDR3: TGTGCCAGTAGTATTGGACATACGGACACTGAAGCTTTCTTT. Amino acids: CASSIGHTDTEAFF. Full variable domain (outside the CDR3, taken from reference TRBV19 and TRBJ1-1): DGGITQSPKYLFRKEGQNVTLSCEQNLNHDAMYWYRQDPGQGLRLIYYSQIVNDFQKGDIAEGYSVSREKKESFPLTVTSAQKNPTAFYLCASSIGHTDTEAFFGQGTRLTVV.